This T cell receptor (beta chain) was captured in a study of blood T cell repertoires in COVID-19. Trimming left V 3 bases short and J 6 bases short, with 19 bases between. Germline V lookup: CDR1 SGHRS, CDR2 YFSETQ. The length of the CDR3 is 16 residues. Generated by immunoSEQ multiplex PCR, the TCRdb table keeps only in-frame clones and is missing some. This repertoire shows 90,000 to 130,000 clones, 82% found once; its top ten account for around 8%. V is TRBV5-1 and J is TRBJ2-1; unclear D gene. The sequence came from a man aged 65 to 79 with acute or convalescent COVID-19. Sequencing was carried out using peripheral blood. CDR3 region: CASSSNSGQSTNEQFF. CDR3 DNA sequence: TGCGCCAGCAGCTCCAATTCAGGTCAGAGCACCAATGAGCAGTTCTTC.